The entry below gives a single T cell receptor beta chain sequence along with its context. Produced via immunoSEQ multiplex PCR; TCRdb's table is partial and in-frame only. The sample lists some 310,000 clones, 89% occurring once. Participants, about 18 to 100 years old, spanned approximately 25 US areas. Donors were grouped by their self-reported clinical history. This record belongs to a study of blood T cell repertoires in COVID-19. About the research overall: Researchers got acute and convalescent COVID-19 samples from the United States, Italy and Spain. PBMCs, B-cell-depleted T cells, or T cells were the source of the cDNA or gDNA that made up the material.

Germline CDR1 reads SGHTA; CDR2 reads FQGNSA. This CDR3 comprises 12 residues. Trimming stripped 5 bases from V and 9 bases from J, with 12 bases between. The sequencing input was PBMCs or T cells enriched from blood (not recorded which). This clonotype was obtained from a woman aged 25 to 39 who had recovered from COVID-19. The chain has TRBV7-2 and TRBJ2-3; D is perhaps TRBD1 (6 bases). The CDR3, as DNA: TGTGCCAGCAGCGGGAACAGGGAAACGCAGTATTTT. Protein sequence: CASSGNRETQYF.